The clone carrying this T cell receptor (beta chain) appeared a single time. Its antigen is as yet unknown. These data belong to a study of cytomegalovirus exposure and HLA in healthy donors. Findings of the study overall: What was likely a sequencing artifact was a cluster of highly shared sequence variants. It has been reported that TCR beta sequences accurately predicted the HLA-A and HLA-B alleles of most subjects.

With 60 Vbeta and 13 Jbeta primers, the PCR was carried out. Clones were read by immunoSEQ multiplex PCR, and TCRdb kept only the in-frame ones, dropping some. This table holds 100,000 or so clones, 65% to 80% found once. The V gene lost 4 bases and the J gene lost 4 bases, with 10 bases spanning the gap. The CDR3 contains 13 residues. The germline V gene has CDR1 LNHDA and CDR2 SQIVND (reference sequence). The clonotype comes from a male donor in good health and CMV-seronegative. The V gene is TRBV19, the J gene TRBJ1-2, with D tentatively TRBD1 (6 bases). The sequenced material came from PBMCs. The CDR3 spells CASSNGQFYGYTF. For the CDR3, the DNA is TGTGCCAGTAGTAACGGACAGTTCTATGGCTACACCTTC. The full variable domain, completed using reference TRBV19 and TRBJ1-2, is DGGITQSPKYLFRKEGQNVTLSCEQNLNHDAMYWYRQDPGQGLRLIYYSQIVNDFQKGDIAEGYSVSREKKESFPLTVTSAQKNPTAFYLCASSNGQFYGYTFGSGTRLTVV.